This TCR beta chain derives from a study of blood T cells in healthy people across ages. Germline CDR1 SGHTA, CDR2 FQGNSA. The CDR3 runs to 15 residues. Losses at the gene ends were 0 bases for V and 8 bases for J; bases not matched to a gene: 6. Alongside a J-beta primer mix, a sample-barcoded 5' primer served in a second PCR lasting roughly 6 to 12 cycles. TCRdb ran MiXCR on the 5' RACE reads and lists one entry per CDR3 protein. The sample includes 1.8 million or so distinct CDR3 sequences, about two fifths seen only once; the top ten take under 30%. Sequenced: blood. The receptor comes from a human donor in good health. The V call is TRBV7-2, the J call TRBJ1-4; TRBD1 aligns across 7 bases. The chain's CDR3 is CASSLAGRGSEKLFF. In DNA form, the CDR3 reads TGTGCCAGCAGCTTAGCCGGCAGGGGGTCCGAAAAACTGTTTTTT.